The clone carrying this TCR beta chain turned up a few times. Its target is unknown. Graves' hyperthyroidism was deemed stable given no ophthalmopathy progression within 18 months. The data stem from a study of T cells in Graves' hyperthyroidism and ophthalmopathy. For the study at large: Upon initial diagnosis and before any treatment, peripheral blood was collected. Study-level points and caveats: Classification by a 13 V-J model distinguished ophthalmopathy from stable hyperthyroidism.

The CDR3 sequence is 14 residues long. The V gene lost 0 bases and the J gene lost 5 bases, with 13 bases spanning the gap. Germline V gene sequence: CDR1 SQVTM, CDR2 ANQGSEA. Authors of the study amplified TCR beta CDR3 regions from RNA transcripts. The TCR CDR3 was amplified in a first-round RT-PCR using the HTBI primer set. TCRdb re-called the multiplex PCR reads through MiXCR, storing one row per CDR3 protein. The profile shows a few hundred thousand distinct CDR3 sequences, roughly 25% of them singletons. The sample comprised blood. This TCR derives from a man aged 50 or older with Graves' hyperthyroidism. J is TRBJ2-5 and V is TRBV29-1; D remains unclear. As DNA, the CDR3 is TGCAGCGTTGAAGATCTCCCTAGTTGGGAGACCCAGTACTTC. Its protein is CSVEDLPSWETQYF.